This T cell receptor beta chain was retrieved from a study of identical twins. Overall study findings and caveats: The study drew conclusions from cross-sectional statistical analysis, not from following the same donors.

MiXCR, run by TCRdb on the 5' RACE reads, gives a single entry per CDR3 protein. Of about 300,000 distinct CDR3 sequences in the sample, 9% to 15% were seen once. CDR3 length: 16 amino acids. Germline lookup yields CDR1 SGHDT and CDR2 YYEEEE. The J segment lost 4 bases and the V segment lost 4 bases, leaving 10 bases of the junction unmatched. Many counts were recorded for this clonotype. What it binds is not known. The sample was also reused in another study, on yellow fever vaccine responses in identical twins. That report adds: Reportedly, twins' vaccine T cell responses looked partly convergent and partly personalized.

The sequence came from a woman aged 18 to 35 in good health. V and J are TRBV5-6 and TRBJ2-1; 8 positions match TRBD2. The source material was CD8+ T cells sorted from blood. CDR3 in amino acids: CASSPSGGSSYNEQFF. The CDR3 region has the DNA TGTGCCAGCAGCCCCAGCGGGGGTTCCTCGTACAATGAGCAGTTCTTC.